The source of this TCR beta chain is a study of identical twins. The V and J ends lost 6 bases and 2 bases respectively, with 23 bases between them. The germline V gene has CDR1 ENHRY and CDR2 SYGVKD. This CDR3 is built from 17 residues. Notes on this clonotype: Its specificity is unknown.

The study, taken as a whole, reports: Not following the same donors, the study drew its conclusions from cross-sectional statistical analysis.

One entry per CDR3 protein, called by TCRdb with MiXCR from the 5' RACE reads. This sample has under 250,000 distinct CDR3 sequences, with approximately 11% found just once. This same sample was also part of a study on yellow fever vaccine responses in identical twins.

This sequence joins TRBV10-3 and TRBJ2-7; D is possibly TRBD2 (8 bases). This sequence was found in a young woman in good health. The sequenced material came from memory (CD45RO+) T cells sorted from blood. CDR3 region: CAISGDSTSGLAYEQYF. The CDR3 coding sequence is TGTGCCATCAGCGGGGACAGCACTAGCGGACTGGCCTACGAGCAGTACTTC.